This T cell receptor beta chain was recorded in a study of T cell responses to AZD1222 COVID-19 vaccine. For the study at large: Pooling of second doses given at about 4 or about 12 weeks was done. Study-wide points: White British ancestry dominated among donors, who included more females, and clonal diversity was possibly underestimated. Spike regions recognized by vaccine-associated CD4 TCRs spanned the protein, led by 160-218 and 743-854. Among AZD1222 vaccinees, only 5 or 6 were seropositive at baseline.

The V and J ends lost 0 bases and 6 bases respectively, with 14 bases between them. The CDR3 runs to 15 residues. From germline, CDR1 is MNHEY and CDR2 SMNVEV (reference sequence). Comments on this clone: Its target is not known.

Libraries were prepared by immunoSEQ multiplex PCR; TCRdb keeps only in-frame clonotypes and omits some of them. The sample yields around 160,000 clones, around 88% seen once. The starting material was peripheral blood, obtained on day 0 of AZD1222 vaccination. The rearrangement links TRBV27 to TRBJ1-1; D is unresolved. The origin of this receptor is an adult in good health. In DNA form, the CDR3 reads TGTGCCAGCAGTTTATCGGGAAGAGGTTTCGCTGAAGCTTTCTTT. It specifies CASSLSGRGFAEAFF.